The clone carrying this T cell receptor beta chain has only a few counts. Its antigen remains unidentified. These data are taken from a study of breast tumors, draining lymph nodes, adjacent tissues. Study-wide results and limits: The data were judged consistent with most tumor T cells coming from lymph node and expanding in tumor. Data only fit, rather than demonstrated, lymph node origin of most tumor T cells. Compared with lymph nodes, tumors were less diverse; compared with nontumor tissue, more. Luminal-like breast cancer showed significantly higher tumor–nontumor repertoire similarity than basal-like.

CDR1 and CDR2 from the germline V gene are MNHEY and SMNVEV (reference sequence). Trimming shortened V by 10 bases and J by 7 bases, and 10 bases separated the two germline ends. This CDR3 is 11 amino acids long. TCRdb used MiXCR to reprocess the multiplex PCR reads, holding one entry per CDR3 protein. The sample includes around 230,000 distinct CDR3 sequences, 32% of them seen just once. The lymph nodes were axillary draining lymph nodes from breast cancer patients. The chain links TRBV27 to TRBJ1-4; perhaps TRBD1 as D (5 bases). The source material was axillary lymph node tissue. The sequence derives from a female donor with breast cancer. Some clones in this sample may be carry-over from other donors' samples. The CDR3 coding sequence is TGTGCCACCGGGGGAGGTGAAAAACTGTTTTTT. Residues: CATGGGEKLFF.